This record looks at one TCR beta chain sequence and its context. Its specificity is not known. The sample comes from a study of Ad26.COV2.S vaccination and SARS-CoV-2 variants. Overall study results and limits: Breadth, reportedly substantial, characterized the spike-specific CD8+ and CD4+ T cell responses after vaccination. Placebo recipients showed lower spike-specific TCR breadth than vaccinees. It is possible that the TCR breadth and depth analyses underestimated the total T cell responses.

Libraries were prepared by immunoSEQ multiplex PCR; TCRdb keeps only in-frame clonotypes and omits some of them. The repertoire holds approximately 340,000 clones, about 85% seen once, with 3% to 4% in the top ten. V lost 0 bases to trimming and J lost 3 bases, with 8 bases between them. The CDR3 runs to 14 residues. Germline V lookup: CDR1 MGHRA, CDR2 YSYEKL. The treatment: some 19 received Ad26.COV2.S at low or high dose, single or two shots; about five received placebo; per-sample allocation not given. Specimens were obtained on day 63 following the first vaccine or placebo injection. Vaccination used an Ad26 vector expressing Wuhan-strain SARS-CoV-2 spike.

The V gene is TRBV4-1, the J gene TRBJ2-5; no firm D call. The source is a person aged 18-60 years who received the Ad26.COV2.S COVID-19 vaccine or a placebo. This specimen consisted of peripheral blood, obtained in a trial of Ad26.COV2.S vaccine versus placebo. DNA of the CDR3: TGCGCCAGCAGCCAAGAAGCCGGTGAAGAGACCCAGTACTTC. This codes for CASSQEAGEETQYF.